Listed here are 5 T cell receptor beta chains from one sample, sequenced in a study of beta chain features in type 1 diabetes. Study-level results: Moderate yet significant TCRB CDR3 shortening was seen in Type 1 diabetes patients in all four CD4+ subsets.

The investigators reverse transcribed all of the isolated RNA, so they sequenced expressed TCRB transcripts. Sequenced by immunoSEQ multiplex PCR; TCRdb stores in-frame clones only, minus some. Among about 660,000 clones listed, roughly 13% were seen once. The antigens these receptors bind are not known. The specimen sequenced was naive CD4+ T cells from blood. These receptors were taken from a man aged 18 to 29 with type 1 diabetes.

CDR3 sequence (DNA): TGCGCCAGCAGCTTGTCTGGTCCCGGAGAGACCCAGTACTTC. This encodes CASSLSGPGETQYF. The rearrangement uses TRBV5-1 and TRBJ2-5, with unresolved D. CDR3 length equals 14 residues. Germline V gene data show CDR1 as SGHRS and CDR2 as YFSETQ. V gave up 1 base and J gave up 4 bases, with 11 bases separating them. The full variable domain, in which reference TRBV5-1 and TRBJ2-5 provide the parts outside the CDR3, is KAGVTQTPRYLIKTRGQQVTLSCSPISGHRSVSWYQQTPGQGLQFLFEYFSETQRNKGNFPGRFSGRQFSNSRSEMNVSTLELGDSALYLCASSLSGPGETQYFGPGTRLLVL.

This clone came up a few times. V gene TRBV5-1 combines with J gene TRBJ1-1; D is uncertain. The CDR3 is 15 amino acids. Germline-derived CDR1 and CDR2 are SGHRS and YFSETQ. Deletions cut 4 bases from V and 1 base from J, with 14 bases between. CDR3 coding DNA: TGCGCCAGCAGCCCAACGTATTCTAGGAACACTGAAGCTTTCTTT. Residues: CASSPTYSRNTEAFF.

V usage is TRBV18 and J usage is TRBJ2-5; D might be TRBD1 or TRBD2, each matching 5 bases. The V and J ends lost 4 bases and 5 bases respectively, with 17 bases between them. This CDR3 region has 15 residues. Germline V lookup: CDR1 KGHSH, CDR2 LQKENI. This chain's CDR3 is CASSRPLGTGETQYF. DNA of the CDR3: TGTGCCAGCTCACGACCCCTGGGGACGGGGGAGACCCAGTACTTC.

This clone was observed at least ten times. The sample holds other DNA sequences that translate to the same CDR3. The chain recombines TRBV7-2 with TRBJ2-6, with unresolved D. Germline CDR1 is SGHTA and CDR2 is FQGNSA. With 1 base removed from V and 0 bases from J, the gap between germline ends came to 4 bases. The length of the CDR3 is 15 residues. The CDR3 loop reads CASSLGGSGANVLTF. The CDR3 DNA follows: TGTGCCAGCAGCTTAGGAGGCTCTGGGGCCAACGTCCTGACTTTC.

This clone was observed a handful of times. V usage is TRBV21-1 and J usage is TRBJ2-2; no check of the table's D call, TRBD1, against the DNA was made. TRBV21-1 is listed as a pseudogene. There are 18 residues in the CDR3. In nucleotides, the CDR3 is TGTGCCAGCAGCCTAGATCCGGACAGGAGGCTTGTTATCGGGGAGCTGTTTTTT. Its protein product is CASSLDPDRRLVIGELFF.